This T cell receptor (beta chain) was documented in a study of technical replicates of blood from a handful of donors. Some clones are missing from TCRdb's copy, which holds only in-frame ones; the method was immunoSEQ multiplex PCR. The table includes fewer than 90,000 clones, around 97% detected once. The V gene lost 2 bases and the J gene lost 0 bases, with 6 bases spanning the gap. The CDR3 is 14 residues long. Germline CDR1 reads MNHEY; CDR2 reads SVGAGI. The chain uses TRBV6-5 and TRBJ2-3; D uncertain. The sample was T cells isolated from PBMCs. This TCR derives from a human donor in good health. CDR3: CASSYTSSTDTQYF. DNA of the CDR3: TGTGCCAGCAGTTACACTTCTAGCACAGATACGCAGTATTTT.